This TCR beta chain was observed in a study of cytomegalovirus exposure and HLA in healthy donors. Study context: Most genotyped donors, approximately 81% of 398, had Caucasian-associated genetic ancestry. Study conclusions and caveats: Reportedly, HLA-A and HLA-B alleles of most subjects were accurately predicted from TCR beta. Immune exposure information comprised only CMV serostatus.

13 Jbeta primers and 60 Vbeta primers were used for the PCR. As handled by the study authors: A later analysis tallied about 80 million unique TCR beta chains, about 9.9 million of them shared. TCRdb's copy holds only in-frame clones and misses some; the assay was immunoSEQ multiplex PCR. V, J and clone size derive from that table, while D and trimming were established from the DNA sequence. The data contain about 120,000 clones, 60% to 85% of them seen just once; the ten biggest clones take up 2.5% to 3%. Points on this clone: Its antigen is currently unknown.

Deletions cut 6 bases from V and 0 bases from J, with 18 bases between. This CDR3 region has 17 residues. Germline assignment: CDR1 LNHDA and CDR2 SQIVND (reference sequence). Sample: PBMCs. The TCR originated in a woman in her 40s in good health and CMV-seropositive. This sequence joins TRBV19 and TRBJ1-5; weak D call: TRBD1 (6 bases). In nucleotides, the CDR3 is TGTGCCAGTAGCGAAATATCACAGGGCTATAGCAATCAGCCCCAGCATTTT. As protein: CASSEISQGYSNQPQHF. Full variable domain (missing parts from reference TRBV19 and TRBJ1-5): DGGITQSPKYLFRKEGQNVTLSCEQNLNHDAMYWYRQDPGQGLRLIYYSQIVNDFQKGDIAEGYSVSREKKESFPLTVTSAQKNPTAFYLCASSEISQGYSNQPQHFGDGTRLSIL.